Presented here are 28 T cell receptor beta chains from one specimen sequenced in a study of shared clonotypes between healthy human individuals. This table comes from immunoSEQ multiplex PCR, and its TCRdb copy is limited to in-frame clones, with some not included. The top ten clones hold 20% to 25% of a sample with roughly 110,000 clones, approximately 70% of them seen once. The specimen was memory CD8+ T cells sorted from blood. Regarding subset: CD45RO+ cells pooled with CCR7-negative TemRA cells. Receptors originate from a woman under 40 in good health.

The rearrangement joins TRBV2 to TRBJ2-3; TRBD2 agrees at 10 bases. V dropped 2 bases and J dropped 0; count of bases not matched to a gene: 11. Per the germline V gene, CDR1 is SNHLY and CDR2 is FYNNEI. The CDR3 is made up of 19 amino acids. The CDR3 loop reads CASSESPPLAGVSTDTQYF. The CDR3 region has the DNA TGTGCCAGCAGTGAATCCCCCCCCCTAGCGGGAGTGAGCACAGATACGCAGTATTTT.

This CDR3 is CASSLTSGYQETQYF. For the CDR3, the DNA is TGTGCCAGCAGTTTAACTAGCGGGTACCAAGAGACCCAGTACTTC. V is TRBV6-6 and J is TRBJ2-5; 9 bases are a match to TRBD2. Germline-derived CDR1 and CDR2 are MNHNY and SVGAGI (reference sequence). V lost 4 bases to trimming and J lost 0 bases; unmatched junction nucleotides: 3. The length of the CDR3 is 15 residues.

This sequence joins TRBV5-1 and TRBJ2-7; 14 bases are a match to TRBD2. V shed 4 bases and J 6 bases; nucleotides not matched to a gene: 6. The CDR3 contains 15 residues. From germline, CDR1 is SGHRS and CDR2 YFSETQ. CDR3 bases: TGCGCCAGCAGCAGGGGACTAGCGGGAGTCCTCGAGCAGTACTTC. This gives the protein CASSRGLAGVLEQYF. The full variable domain, its missing parts supplied by reference TRBV5-1 and TRBJ2-7, is KAGVTQTPRYLIKTRGQQVTLSCSPISGHRSVSWYQQTPGQGLQFLFEYFSETQRNKGNFPGRFSGRQFSNSRSEMNVSTLELGDSALYLCASSRGLAGVLEQYFGPGTRLTVT.

V is TRBV27 and J is TRBJ2-7; possibly TRBD2 for D (6 bases). The CDR3 has 14 amino acids. Germline-derived CDR1 and CDR2 are MNHEY and SMNVEV (reference sequence). V shed 2 bases and J shed 5 bases, with 13 bases lying between them. CDR3 nucleotide sequence: TGTGCCAGCAGTTTAACTAGCCTCGTCAACGAGCAGTACTTC. Protein: CASSLTSLVNEQYF.

The chain combines TRBV28 with TRBJ2-7; TRBD2 matches at 9 bases. The CDR3 totals 17 residues. J lost 0 bases, V lost 6 bases, and 12 bases had no gene match. In germline, CDR1 is MDHEN, CDR2 SYDVKM. CDR3 bases: TGTGCCAGCAGGAGCGGGAGGAACCCCTCCAGCTCCTACGAGCAGTACTTC. Translation gives CASRSGRNPSSSYEQYF.

The CDR3 coding sequence is TGCGCCAGCAGAGGAGGAAGTACTGAAGCTTTCTTT. It codes for CASRGGSTEAFF. The chain links TRBV5-1 to TRBJ1-1, with D unclear. V was cut by 5 bases and J by 5 bases, with 10 bases left in between. CDR3 length equals 12 residues. Germline V lookup: CDR1 SGHRS, CDR2 YFSETQ.

J is TRBJ2-3 and V is TRBV28; 7 nucleotides line up with TRBD1. With V trimmed by 2 bases and J by 6 bases, 14 bases remained unmatched. The CDR3 length is 17 residues. CDR1 and CDR2 from the germline V gene are MDHEN and SYDVKM. The CDR3 region is CASSLPLTGDEGDTQYF. As DNA, the CDR3 is TGTGCCAGCAGTTTACCCCTAACAGGGGATGAGGGGGATACGCAGTATTTT.

This rearrangement joins TRBV28 to TRBJ1-5; 10 bases are shared with TRBD1. This CDR3 has 18 amino acids. V shed 3 bases, J shed 7 bases, and the junction held 15 bases outside the gene matches. From germline, CDR1 is MDHEN and CDR2 SYDVKM. The CDR3 nucleotides are TGTGCCAGCAGTTTTTTGGGACAGGGGACCCTGAATAGGCAGCCCCAGCATTTT. Translation gives CASSFLGQGTLNRQPQHF. Supplemented by reference TRBV28 and TRBJ1-5, the full variable domain reads DVKVTQSSRYLVKRTGEKVFLECVQDMDHENMFWYRQDPGLGLRLIYFSYDVKMKEKGDIPEGYSVSREKKERFSLILESASTNQTSMYLCASSFLGQGTLNRQPQHFGDGTRLSIL.

This rearrangement joins TRBV16 to TRBJ2-1, with 10 bases fitting TRBD2. This CDR3 has 16 residues. The V gene's germline CDR1 is KGHSY and CDR2 FQNENV. The junction had 4 bases not matched to a gene; V was cut back by 2 bases and J by 3 bases. The CDR3 DNA reads as TGTGCCAGCAGCCAAGGACTAGCGGACCTCTACAATGAGCAGTTCTTC. It specifies CASSQGLADLYNEQFF.

The V gene is TRBV5-6, the J gene TRBJ2-7, with D perhaps matching TRBD1 or TRBD2 (5 bases each). The CDR3 covers 14 residues. Germline CDR1 and CDR2: SGHDT and YYEEEE. V was pared by 0 bases and J by 3 bases, with 10 bases between. The chain's CDR3 is CASSLGGIRYEQYF. The CDR3 region has the DNA TGTGCCAGCAGCTTGGGGGGGATTCGCTACGAGCAGTACTTC.

V gene TRBV10-3 combines with J gene TRBJ2-1, with a weak D call TRBD2 (6 bases). Germline CDR1 and CDR2: ENHRY and SYGVKD. This CDR3 is 17 amino acids long. The V gene lost 6 bases and the J gene lost 4 bases, with 22 bases spanning the gap. The CDR3 bases are TGTGCCATCAGCGGTCGCCCCAGACTAGATGATTACAATGAGCAGTTCTTC. This sequence encodes CAISGRPRLDDYNEQFF.

Ten or more counts support this clone. This chain connects TRBV28 to TRBJ2-1; TRBD1 matches at 9 bases. V lost 5 bases and J lost 6; bases outside the gene matches: 8. The germline gives CDR1 MDHEN, CDR2 SYDVKM. The CDR3 is made up of 15 amino acids. DNA for the CDR3: TGTGCCAGCAGTACCGGGACAGGGACGGTCAATGAGCAGTTCTTC. Translating gives CASSTGTGTVNEQFF.

The chain combines TRBV28 with TRBJ2-3, with a possible D match to TRBD1 (5 bases). Germline-derived CDR1 and CDR2 are MDHEN and SYDVKM. The CDR3 has 19 residues. V was clipped by 6 bases and J by 1 base, with 26 bases between them. CDR3 in amino acids: CASSSRVRTNFKGTDTQYF. CDR3 nucleotides: TGTGCCAGCAGCTCGCGTGTCCGGACAAACTTCAAGGGCACAGATACGCAGTATTTT.

The chain combines TRBV7-6 with TRBJ2-7; tentatively, D is TRBD1 (5 bases). V lost 4 bases, J lost 2 bases, and 15 bases lay in between. The CDR3 length is 15 residues. Germline V gene sequence: CDR1 SGHVS, CDR2 FNYEAQ. The CDR3 bases are TGTGCCAGCAGCTGGGGCAATCCGAATACCTACGAGCAGTACTTC. Its translation is CASSWGNPNTYEQYF.

The V and J genes are TRBV27 and TRBJ1-1; 8 bases match TRBD1. The length of the CDR3 is 15 residues. V trimming: 4 bases; J trimming: 7 bases; junction bases outside the gene matches: 11. The germline gives CDR1 MNHEY, CDR2 SMNVEV (reference sequence). The CDR3 sequence: CASSSSRGHGGEAFF. For the CDR3, the DNA is TGTGCCAGCAGTTCCTCCAGGGGGCACGGGGGTGAAGCTTTCTTT.

The rearrangement uses TRBV18 and TRBJ2-7; D might be TRBD1 (7 bases). Germline V gene sequence: CDR1 KGHSH, CDR2 LQKENI. The V and J ends lost 1 base and 0 bases respectively, with 16 bases between them. This CDR3 is 17 amino acids long. Written as DNA, the CDR3 is TGTGCCAGCTCACCACAGGCGGGGACAGCTTACTCCTACGAGCAGTACTTC. Translated, it gives CASSPQAGTAYSYEQYF.

The chain recombines TRBV29-1 with TRBJ2-4, with 8 bases aligning to TRBD2. This CDR3 has 14 amino acids. Germline V gene data show CDR1 as SQVTM and CDR2 as ANQGSEA. V was clipped by 5 bases and J by 10 bases; unmatched bases: 13. CDR3 loop: CSVSGGRASGIQYF. The CDR3 DNA follows: TGCAGCGTTAGTGGGGGGAGGGCTAGCGGGATTCAGTACTTC.

J is TRBJ2-7 and V is TRBV18; 11 positions match TRBD2. The CDR3 is 14 amino acids. Germline trimming cut 8 bases from V and 6 bases from J; bases unmatched to any gene: 9. From germline, CDR1 is KGHSH and CDR2 LQKENI. The CDR3 DNA reads as TGTGCCAGCCAAACCGGGACTAGCGGTTCCGAGCAGTACTTC. Its translation is CASQTGTSGSEQYF.

V gene TRBV7-9 combines with J gene TRBJ2-2; D remains unclear. The CDR3 spans 13 residues. V was clipped by 1 base and J by 7 bases, with 7 bases between them. Per germline, CDR1 SEHNR and CDR2 FQNEAQ (reference sequence). The CDR3 protein is CASSLDEGGELFF. In DNA form, the CDR3 reads TGTGCCAGCAGCTTAGATGAAGGCGGGGAGCTGTTTTTT.

This rearrangement joins TRBV5-1 to TRBJ1-2; maybe TRBD1 (5 bases). The CDR3 is 16 amino acids. Germline V CDR1 and CDR2: SGHRS, YFSETQ. Deletions cut 5 bases from V and 6 bases from J, with 23 bases between. CDR3 loop: CASRNLTGTDGNGYTF. In nucleotides, the CDR3 is TGCGCCAGCAGGAATCTTACCGGGACGGACGGAAATGGCTACACCTTC.

In this sample, this clone turned up a few times. The chain is built from TRBV6-4 and TRBJ2-3; 7 bases are shared with TRBD2. Unmatched junction bases numbered 4, after V lost 0 bases and J lost 1 base. The germline V gene encodes CDR1 MRHNA and CDR2 SNTAGT. The CDR3 consists of 16 residues. The CDR3 protein is CASSDSVAGGTDTQYF. The CDR3 coding sequence is TGTGCCAGCAGTGACTCCGTAGCGGGCGGCACAGATACGCAGTATTTT.

The gene calls are TRBV7-9 and TRBJ1-4; tentatively, D is TRBD1 (5 bases). Germline lookup yields CDR1 SEHNR and CDR2 FQNEAQ (reference sequence). With 4 bases removed from V and 0 bases from J, the gap between germline ends came to 9 bases. The CDR3 sequence is 15 residues long. The CDR3 spells CASSSLRATNEKLFF. The CDR3 DNA is TGTGCCAGCAGCTCTCTCAGGGCAACTAATGAAAAACTGTTTTTT.

The rearrangement uses TRBV15 and TRBJ2-1; 11 nucleotides line up with TRBD2. The J segment lost 6 bases and the V segment lost 5 bases, leaving 6 bases of the junction unmatched. Germline assignment: CDR1 LNHNV and CDR2 YYDKDF (reference sequence). The CDR3 is 15 amino acids. The CDR3 DNA follows: TGTGCCACCAGCCCCAGACTAGCGGGACCCAATGAGCAGTTCTTC. This encodes CATSPRLAGPNEQFF.

V usage is TRBV30 and J usage is TRBJ2-7; TRBD2 matches 12 bases. Germline CDR1 GTSNPN, CDR2 SVGIG (reference sequence). This CDR3 has 15 residues. V was pared by 2 bases and J by 2 bases, with 4 bases of the junction left unmatched. The CDR3 reads CAWSPGLAGPYEQYF. The CDR3 DNA follows: TGTGCCTGGAGTCCAGGACTAGCGGGGCCCTACGAGCAGTACTTC.

This clone was observed a handful of times. The chain couples TRBV7-9 to TRBJ2-1; 7 bases map to TRBD2. The CDR3 is 17 residues long. V shed 6 bases and J 4 bases; nucleotides not matched to a gene: 15. Looked up from germline, CDR1 is SEHNR and CDR2 is FQNEAQ (reference sequence). CDR3 amino acids: CASSPTERGALYNEQFF. The CDR3 nucleotides read TGTGCCAGCAGTCCGACGGAGCGGGGCGCCCTTTACAATGAGCAGTTCTTC.

The genes are TRBV19 and TRBJ1-5, with D tentatively TRBD1 (5 bases). This CDR3 region has 13 residues. V dropped 5 bases and J dropped 5 bases, with 10 bases sitting between them. Germline loops: CDR1 LNHDA, CDR2 SQIVND (reference sequence). CDR3 in DNA: TGTGCCAGTAGTGGGACGGAAGATCAGCCCCAGCATTTT. Its protein is CASSGTEDQPQHF.

V is TRBV6-6 and J is TRBJ1-6, with unresolved D. V lost 6 bases, J lost 8 bases, and 11 bases lay in between. CDR1 MNHNY and CDR2 SVGAGI come from the germline V gene (reference sequence). The CDR3 length is 13 residues. The DNA for the CDR3 is TGTGCCAGCAGCTTCGAACAGCATTCACCCCTCCACTTT. Amino acid sequence: CASSFEQHSPLHF.

The chain combines TRBV7-8 with TRBJ1-2; D gene ambiguous. Germline V gene lookup returns CDR1 SGHVS and CDR2 FQNEAQ. The CDR3 is made up of 12 amino acids. Between the trimmed V and J ends, which lost 1 base and 8 bases, there was a span of 8 bases. For the CDR3, the DNA is TGTGCCAGCAGCTTAGTAAGGCAAGGCTACACCTTC. This codes for CASSLVRQGYTF.